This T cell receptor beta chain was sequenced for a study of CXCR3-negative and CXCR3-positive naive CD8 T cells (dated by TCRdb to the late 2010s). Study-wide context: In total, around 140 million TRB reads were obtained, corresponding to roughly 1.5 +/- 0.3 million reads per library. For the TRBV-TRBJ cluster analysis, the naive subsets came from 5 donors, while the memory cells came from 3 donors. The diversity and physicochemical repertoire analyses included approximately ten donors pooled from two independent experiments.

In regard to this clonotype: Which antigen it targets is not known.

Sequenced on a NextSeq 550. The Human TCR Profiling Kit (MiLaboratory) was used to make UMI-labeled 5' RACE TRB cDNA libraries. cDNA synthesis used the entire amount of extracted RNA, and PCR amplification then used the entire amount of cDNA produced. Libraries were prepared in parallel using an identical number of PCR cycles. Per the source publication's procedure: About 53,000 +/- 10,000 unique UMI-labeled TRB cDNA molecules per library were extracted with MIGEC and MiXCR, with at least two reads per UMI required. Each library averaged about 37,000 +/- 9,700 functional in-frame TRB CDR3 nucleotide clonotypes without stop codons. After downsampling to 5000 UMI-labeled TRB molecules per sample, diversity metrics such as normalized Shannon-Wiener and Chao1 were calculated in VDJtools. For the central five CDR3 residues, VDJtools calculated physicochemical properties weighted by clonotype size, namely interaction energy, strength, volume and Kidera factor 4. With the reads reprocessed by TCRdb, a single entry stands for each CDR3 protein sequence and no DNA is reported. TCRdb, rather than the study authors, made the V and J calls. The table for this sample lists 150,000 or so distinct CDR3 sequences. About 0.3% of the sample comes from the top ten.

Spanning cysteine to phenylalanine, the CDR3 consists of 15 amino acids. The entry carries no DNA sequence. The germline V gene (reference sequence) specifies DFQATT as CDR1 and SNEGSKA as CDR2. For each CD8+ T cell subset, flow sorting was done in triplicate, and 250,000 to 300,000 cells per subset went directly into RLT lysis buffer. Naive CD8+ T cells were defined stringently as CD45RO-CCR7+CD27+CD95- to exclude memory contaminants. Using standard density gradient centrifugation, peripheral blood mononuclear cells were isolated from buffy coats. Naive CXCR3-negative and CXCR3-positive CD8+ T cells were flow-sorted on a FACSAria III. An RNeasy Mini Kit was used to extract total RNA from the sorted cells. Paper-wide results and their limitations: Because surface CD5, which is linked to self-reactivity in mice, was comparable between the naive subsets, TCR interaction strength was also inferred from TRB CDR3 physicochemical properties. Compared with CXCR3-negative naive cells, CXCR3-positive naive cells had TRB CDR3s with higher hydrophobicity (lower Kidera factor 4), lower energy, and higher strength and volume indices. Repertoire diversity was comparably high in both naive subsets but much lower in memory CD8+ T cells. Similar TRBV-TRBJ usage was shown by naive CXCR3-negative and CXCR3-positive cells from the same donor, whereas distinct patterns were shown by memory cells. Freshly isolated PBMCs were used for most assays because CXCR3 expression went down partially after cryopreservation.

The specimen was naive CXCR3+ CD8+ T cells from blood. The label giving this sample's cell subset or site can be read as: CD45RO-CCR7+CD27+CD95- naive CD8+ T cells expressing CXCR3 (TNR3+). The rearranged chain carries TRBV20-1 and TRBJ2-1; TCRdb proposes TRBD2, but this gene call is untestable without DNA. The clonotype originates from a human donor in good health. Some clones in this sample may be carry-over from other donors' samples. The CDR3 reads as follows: CSARDPRREPYEQFF.